The clone carrying this TCR beta chain was seen many times. Its antigen is not identified. The PBMCs had their origin in approximately 10 ml of fresh peripheral blood. Amplification yielded TCR beta CDR3 regions, with RNA transcripts as the source. In the first-round RT-PCR of the TCR CDR3, the HTBI primer set was used. Via MiXCR, TCRdb re-called the multiplex PCR reads, giving one row per CDR3 protein. This table has 400,000 to 550,000 distinct CDR3 sequences, around a quarter appearing once. The data originate from a study of T cells in Graves' hyperthyroidism and ophthalmopathy. Overall study results and limits: Ophthalmopathy was identified by the model a median 6.5 months ahead of onset.

The source material was blood. The sequence derives from a woman in her twenties or thirties with Graves' ophthalmopathy.

CDR3 DNA: TGTGCCAGCAGCCAAGACGGGACAGGGCTGTACACTGAAGCTTTCTTT. It specifies CASSQDGTGLYTEAFF. The chain joins TRBV14 to TRBJ1-1, with 9 bases that match TRBD1. CDR1 SGHDN and CDR2 FVKESK come from the germline V gene. Trimming cost V 0 bases and J 3 bases; bases outside gene matches: 5. This CDR3 comprises 16 residues. Based on the CDR3 plus reference TRBV14 and TRBJ1-1, the full variable domain is EAGVTQFPSHSVIEKGQTVTLRCDPISGHDNLYWYRRVMGKEIKFLLHFVKESKQDESGMPNNRFLAERTGGTYSTLKVQPAELEDSGVYFCASSQDGTGLYTEAFFGQGTRLTVV.